The rows below give T cell receptor beta chains drawn from one sample of a study of blood T cells in healthy people across ages. TCRdb re-analysed the 5' RACE reads in MiXCR, keeping a single row per CDR3 protein. The sample records about 1.6 million distinct CDR3 sequences, about 31% being singletons. Input material: blood. The receptors stem from a woman in her 30s in good health. The CDR3 runs from the conserved cysteine through the conserved F or W. The order of the fields is V gene, D gene, J gene, clone size, CDR3 DNA, CDR3 protein. D genes are given only for firm matches. The size of a clone is reported for some rows only, either as once, few or many, or as a class for expanded clones.

TRBV6-5	TRBD2	TRBJ2-1	NA	TGTGTCAGCAGTCCATTAGCGGGGAGCTCCTACAATGAGCAGTTCTTC	CVSSPLAGSSYNEQFF
TRBV20-1	TRBD2	TRBJ2-3	NA	TGCAGTGCTCGCCATCTAGCGGGGGCCACGCAGTATTTT	CSARHLAGATQYF
TRBV29-1	NA	TRBJ2-7	NA	TGCAGCGTTGAGACGCCCACCTACGAGCAGTACTTC	CSVETPTYEQYF
TRBV6-1	NA	TRBJ1-1	NA	TGTGCCGGCAGTGGTCAGGGTCACACTGAAGCTTTCTTT	CAGSGQGHTEAFF
TRBV12-3/TRBV12-4	TRBD2	TRBJ2-1	NA	TGTGCCAGCAGACTGACGGGGGGAACCTACAATGGGCAGTTCTTC	CASRLTGGTYNGQFF
TRBV6-5	NA	TRBJ1-1	NA	TGTGCCAGCAGTTCTTTCAGGGATGGAAACACTGAAGCTTTCTTT	CASSSFRDGNTEAFF
TRBV5-1	TRBD1	TRBJ2-3	NA	TGCGCCAGCAGCATCGGGACAGCTTTCACAGATACGCAGTATTTT	CASSIGTAFTDTQYF
TRBV20-1	NA	TRBJ2-5	few	TGCAGTGCCATCGGGGATCCGTCCCAAGAGACCCAGTACTTC	CSAIGDPSQETQYF
TRBV5-6	TRBD1	TRBJ2-5	NA	TGTGCCAGCAGCCGCGATCGGACAGGTCAGCGGACCCAGTACTTC	CASSRDRTGQRTQYF
TRBV6-6	NA	TRBJ2-7	NA	TGTGCCAGCAGCTTGTCGGACGACCTGCCGTACTTC	CASSLSDDLPYF
TRBV6-1	NA	TRBJ2-5	many	TGTGCCAGCAGTGACGGGTGGGGAGAGACCCAGTACTTC	CASSDGWGETQYF
TRBV29-1	NA	TRBJ2-1	NA	TGCAGCGGATACTTCGGACGCAATGGGCAGTTCTTC	CSGYFGRNGQFF
TRBV7-3	NA	TRBJ2-3	NA	TGTGCCTGCAGTCCAGACGGAACTCACACAGATACGCAGTATTTT	CACSPDGTHTDTQYF
TRBV9	TRBD2	TRBJ2-5	few	TGTGCCAGCAGCGTAGGTTCGTTTGGACTAGCGGGGGAAGAGACCCAGTACTTC	CASSVGSFGLAGEETQYF
TRBV25-1	TRBD1	TRBJ2-7	NA	TGTGCCAGCACGGCGGGGACAGGGGGTTACGAGCAGTACTTC	CASTAGTGGYEQYF
TRBV29-1	NA	TRBJ1-2	few	TGCAGCGCTCAGGGTTATGGCTACACCTTC	CSAQGYGYTF
TRBV12-3/TRBV12-4	NA	TRBJ1-2	NA	TGTGCCAGCAGTTTCACAGAAAACTATGGCTACACCTTC	CASSFTENYGYTF
TRBV5-1	TRBD1	TRBJ1-1	NA	TGCGCCAGCAGCACCCAGGGGGCCTTGAACACTGAAGCTTTCTTT	CASSTQGALNTEAFF
TRBV10-3	TRBD1	TRBJ1-2	few	TGTGCCATCAGTTCGCAGGACAGGGGTGGCTACACCTTC	CAISSQDRGGYTF
TRBV10-1	TRBD2	TRBJ2-5	few	TGCGCCAGCAGTACACTAGCGGAAGAAGAGACCCAGTACTTC	CASSTLAEEETQYF
TRBV29-1	TRBD1	TRBJ2-7	NA	TGCAGCGTTCCGGGACAGGCCTACGAGCAGTACTTC	CSVPGQAYEQYF
TRBV3-1	NA	TRBJ2-7	NA	TGTGCCAGCAGCCAAGTTAGGGGGGGCGAGCAGTACTTC	CASSQVRGGEQYF
TRBV20-1	NA	TRBJ1-2	few	TGCAGTGTGTTCGGACAGCTCTATGGCTACACCTTC	CSVFGQLYGYTF
TRBV5-1	TRBD2	TRBJ2-7	NA	TGCGCCAGCAGCCCTAGCGGGACGTCTTACAATGAGCAGTACTTC	CASSPSGTSYNEQYF
TRBV9	NA	TRBJ2-1	few	TGTGCCAGCAGCGTACAGGCCTTCTCCTACAATGAGCAGTTCTTC	CASSVQAFSYNEQFF
TRBV20-1	NA	TRBJ1-2	NA	TGCAGTGCTAGGGACTTGGACAGAGCATATGGCTACACCTTC	CSARDLDRAYGYTF
TRBV29-1	NA	TRBJ2-5	many	TGCAGCGTTGCTCCGGGGGTTGAGACCCAGTACTTC	CSVAPGVETQYF
TRBV28	NA	TRBJ2-5	NA	TGTGCCAGCAGTAAAACCCTGACTTCATTGAGGGAGACCCAGTACTTC	CASSKTLTSLRETQYF
TRBV21-1	NA	TRBJ2-6	NA	TGTGCCAGCAGCAAAGGTAGTGAGCAAACCGCTGGGGCCAACGTCCGGACTTTC	CASSKGSEQTAGANVRTF
TRBV9	NA	TRBJ2-5	few	TGTGCCAGCAGCGTAAGCTTAGAGGGGAACCAAGAGACCCAGTACTTC	CASSVSLEGNQETQYF
TRBV9	NA	TRBJ2-1	NA	TGTGCCAGCAGCGTCGGGGCTCACAATGAGCAGTTCTTC	CASSVGAHNEQFF
TRBV9	NA	TRBJ2-5	few	TGTGCCAGCAGCTGGCGGACAGAGCAAGAGACCCAGTACTTC	CASSWRTEQETQYF
TRBV29-1	TRBD1	TRBJ2-2	NA	TGCAGTGCCGGGACAGGGTACACCGGGGAGCTGTTTTTT	CSAGTGYTGELFF
TRBV20-1	NA	TRBJ1-2	few	TGCAGTGCTAATCTTCCTTGGGGCTACACCTTC	CSANLPWGYTF
TRBV20-1	NA	TRBJ2-7	NA	TGCAGTGCCCCTGGGGCAATTTCCTACGAGCAGTACTTC	CSAPGAISYEQYF
TRBV7-4	NA	TRBJ2-5	NA	TGTGCCAGCAGCTTAAGTAGGGACCCACAAGGGCCGACCCAGTACTTC	CASSLSRDPQGPTQYF
TRBV20-1	NA	TRBJ1-6	few	TGCAGTGCTAGAGAGGGGTGGGTCGGGAATTCACCCCTCCACTTT	CSAREGWVGNSPLHF
TRBV28	NA	TRBJ2-4	few	TGTGCCAGCAGTTTCTGGGGGAAAAACATTCAGTACTTC	CASSFWGKNIQYF
TRBV20-1	NA	TRBJ1-1	NA	TGCAGTGCTAGAGGAAGGGGTATGAACACTGAAGCTTTCTTT	CSARGRGMNTEAFF
TRBV4-1	NA	TRBJ2-1	NA	TGCGCCAGCAGCCAAGGGAGTCTAGCAGCGGGTTACAATGAGCAGTTCTTC	CASSQGSLAAGYNEQFF
TRBV10-2	TRBD1	TRBJ1-6	NA	TGCGCCAGCAAGGCGACAGGGGCTCTCCATAATTCACCCCTCCACTTT	CASKATGALHNSPLHF
TRBV27	TRBD1	TRBJ2-3	NA	TGTGCCAGCAGTCCCGGGACAGGGGCCGCAGATACGCAGTATTTT	CASSPGTGAADTQYF
TRBV24-1	NA	TRBJ1-1	NA	TGTGTCACCAGTGACTGGGGTACTGAAGCTTTCTTT	CVTSDWGTEAFF
TRBV3-1	NA	TRBJ2-1	NA	TGTGCCAGCAGCCCTTTCCCTCTGGGTAATGAGCAGTTCTTC	CASSPFPLGNEQFF
TRBV5-1	NA	TRBJ2-1	NA	TGCGCCAGCAGCTTCGGACAGAACCGGATCTACAATGAGCAGTTCTTC	CASSFGQNRIYNEQFF
TRBV2	NA	TRBJ1-1	few	TGTGCCAGCAGTGTACAGGGACTGAACACTGAAGCTTTCTTT	CASSVQGLNTEAFF
TRBV9	TRBD1	TRBJ2-4	NA	TGTGCCAGCAGCGCCGGAGCCCGGGACAGAACCCTTATAGCCAAAAACATTCAGTACTTC	CASSAGARDRTLIAKNIQYF